Sequencing of this TCR beta chain was carried out in a study of OX40 agonist ivuxolimab in advanced cancers. Germline V gene data show CDR1 as LGHNA and CDR2 as YNFKEQ. This CDR3 is 13 amino acids long. V was shortened by 1 base and J by 8 bases, with 9 bases between the two germline ends. Measured with immunoSEQ multiplex PCR; TCRdb has only the in-frame clones, and not every one. The repertoire holds 90,000 to 100,000 clones, with roughly nine tenths as singletons. The origin of this receptor is an adult with an advanced solid tumor such as melanoma, head and neck, liver or kidney cancer. The sequencing used CD4+ or CD8+ T cells sorted from blood, collected in a trial of the OX40 agonist ivuxolimab. The gene calls are TRBV4-2 and TRBJ2-1; D gene unclear. The DNA for the CDR3 is TGTGCCAGCAGCCAAGTTAACTCGGATGAGCAGTTCTTC. It translates to CASSQVNSDEQFF.